This T cell receptor (beta chain) is drawn from a study of blood T cells in healthy people across ages. Sample donors were healthy Caucasian individuals that came from Russia, aged roughly 6 to 100. The CDR3 is 15 amino acids. Deletions cut 5 bases from V and 3 bases from J, with 14 bases between. Germline lookup yields CDR1 MGHRA and CDR2 YSYEKL. With a J-beta primer mix and a sample-barcoded 5' primer, a second PCR ran 7 to 11 cycles. A template-switch adaptor with 12 random nucleotides tagged each cDNA molecule. TCRdb processed the 5' RACE reads anew with MiXCR; each CDR3 protein has one entry. The sample contains around 800,000 distinct CDR3 sequences, around 45% of which appear only once.

The source material was blood. The gene calls are TRBV4-1 and TRBJ2-4, with D possibly matching TRBD1 (6 bases). The TCR was taken from a man aged 55-75 years in good health. CDR3 loop: CASSKLSDSKNIQYF. DNA for the CDR3: TGCGCCAGCAGCAAACTGTCGGACAGCAAAAACATTCAGTACTTC.